The subject of this entry is one TCR beta chain. These data belong to a study of radiotherapy plus CTLA-4 blockade in lung cancer. Assay: immunoSEQ multiplex PCR; the TCRdb copy retains only in-frame clones and omits some. The table shows roughly 120,000 clones, with approximately 80% occurring only once. The CDR3 length is 13 residues. Looked up from germline, CDR1 is LNHDA and CDR2 is SQIVND (reference sequence). With 1 base removed from V and 1 base from J, the gap between germline ends came to 5 bases. The material sequenced was peripheral blood, taken from a patient treated with radiotherapy plus ipilimumab. This chain links TRBV19 with TRBJ2-7; D not certain. The clonotype comes from a human donor with non-small cell lung cancer who had a partial response to radiotherapy plus ipilimumab. The CDR3 region has the DNA TGTGCCAGTAGTATAGCCCGGTCCTACGAGCAGTACTTC. Its translation: CASSIARSYEQYF.